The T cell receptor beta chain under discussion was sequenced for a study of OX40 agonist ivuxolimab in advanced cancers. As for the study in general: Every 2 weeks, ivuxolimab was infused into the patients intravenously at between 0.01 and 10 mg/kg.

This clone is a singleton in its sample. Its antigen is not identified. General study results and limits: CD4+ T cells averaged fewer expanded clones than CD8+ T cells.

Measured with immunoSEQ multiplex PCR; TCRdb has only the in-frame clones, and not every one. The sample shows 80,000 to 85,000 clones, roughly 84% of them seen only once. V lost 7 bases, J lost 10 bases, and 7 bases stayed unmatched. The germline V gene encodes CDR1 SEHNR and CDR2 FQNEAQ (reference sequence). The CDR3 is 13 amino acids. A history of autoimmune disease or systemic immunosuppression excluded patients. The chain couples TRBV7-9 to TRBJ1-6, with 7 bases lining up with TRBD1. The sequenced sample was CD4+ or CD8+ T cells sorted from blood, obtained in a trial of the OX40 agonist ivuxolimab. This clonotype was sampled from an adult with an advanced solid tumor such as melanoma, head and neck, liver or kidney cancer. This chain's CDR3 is CASMLGGVSPLHF. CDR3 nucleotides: TGTGCCAGCATGTTAGGGGGCGTATCACCCCTCCACTTT.